This T cell receptor beta chain was sequenced during a study of siplizumab effects on memory and regulatory T cells (dated by TCRdb to between 2017 and 2020). Describing the broader study: Paired mixed lymphocyte reactions were run with siplizumab at approximately 1 ug/mL and without drug, across seven or eight responder-stimulator pairs. The effect of the anti-CD2 antibody siplizumab on alloreactive T-cell subsets was examined in allogeneic mixed lymphocyte reactions constructed from human PBMCs.

This clone was seen just once. Its antigen remains unidentified. Within one base of it there is no much larger clone, and no base qualities were kept. The library was produced with the immunoSEQ multiplex PCR assay. Some 9.9 x 10^4 TCR templates per sample were assayed by the deep sequencing platform. Genomic DNA extracted from sorted T cells was used for TCRbeta CDR3 sequencing. The paper's processing steps were these. The R programming language was used for clonal analysis of the TCRbeta CDR3 data. Comparing unstimulated samples against CFSE-low samples taken after the reaction was how alloreactive CD4+ and CD8+ clones were defined. By matching sequences to the repertoires of sorted unstimulated Treg and non-Treg cells, each alloreactive CD4+ clone was assigned a regulatory or non-regulatory origin. Entries here come from immuneACCESS through TCRdb and include only in-frame sequences with V and J called. Some clones fail to appear in such tables; in the studies checked, an unresolved V gene covers under half of the shortfall, and the cause of the remainder is unknown. Clone size and V and J calls were adopted from that table, with D and trimming inferred from the DNA. This sample is represented by 9,500 to 13,000 clones; 35% to 55% of them were singletons. 20% to 25% of the sample is held by the ten biggest clonotypes.

Overall results and qualifications from the work: Unstimulated naive T cells appeared to be more diverse than memory T cells, and naive cells seemed to make a substantial contribution to the alloresponse. The cumulative frequency of alloreactive sequences that could be traced back to unstimulated CD4+ memory T cells was significantly reduced by siplizumab. No functional confirmation was obtained for the suppressive function of proliferating Tregs from siplizumab cultures. For roughly 75-97% of proliferating CD4+ or CD8+ clones, no naive or memory phenotype could be assigned. Sequences below about 10^-5 frequency were poorly captured, so only a minor fraction of alloreactive clones could be mapped to unstimulated subsets. Among mappable alloreactive CD4+ clones, the Treg-derived fraction averaged nearly 70% with siplizumab versus about 27% in control reactions.

Cells from the mixed lymphocyte reactions were cocultured for approximately 6 days at 37 degrees C. After responder PBMCs were labelled with CFSE and stimulator PBMCs with Violet Dye, the two populations were combined at a 1:1 ratio. Sorted unstimulated T cells, along with proliferating T cells recovered from mixed lymphocyte reactions, underwent TCRbeta CDR3 sequencing. Fresh whole blood from nine to ten HLA-typed healthy donors was used as the source from which PBMCs were isolated. Proliferating CFSE-low responder T cells were FACS-sorted after the mixed lymphocyte reaction for TCR sequencing. This clonotype was sampled from a human donor in good health; the cells came from an allogeneic mixed lymphocyte reaction. The sequencing input was CFSE-low (dividing) CD4+ T cells sorted from an allogeneic mixed lymphocyte reaction.

The CDR3 reads as follows: CASSPGTPRDYGYTF. Read as DNA, the sequence is TGTGCCAGCTCACCAGGGACACCGAGAGACTATGGCTACACCTTC. The chain is encoded by TRBV18 joined to TRBJ1-2; the D gene is perhaps TRBD1, from 6 matching bases. The CDR3 measures 15 amino acids from cysteine to phenylalanine. Solely the CDR3 DNA is kept, with 45 bases framed from the first base. From a lookup of the germline V gene, CDR1 and CDR2 are KGHSH and LQKENI. The V end loses 2 bases and the J end loses 3 bases, and a stretch of 13 bases separates them.